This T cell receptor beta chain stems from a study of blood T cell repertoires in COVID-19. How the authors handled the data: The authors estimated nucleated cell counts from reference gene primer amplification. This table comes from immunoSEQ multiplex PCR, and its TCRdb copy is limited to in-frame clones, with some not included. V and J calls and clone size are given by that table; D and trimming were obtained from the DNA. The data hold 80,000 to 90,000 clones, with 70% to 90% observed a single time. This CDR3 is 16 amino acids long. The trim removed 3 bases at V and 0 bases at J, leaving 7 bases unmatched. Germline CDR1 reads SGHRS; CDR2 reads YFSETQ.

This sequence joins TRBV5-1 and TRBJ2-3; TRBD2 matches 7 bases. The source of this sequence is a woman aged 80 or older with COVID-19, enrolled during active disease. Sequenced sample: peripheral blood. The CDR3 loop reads CASSWDSGSSTDTQYF. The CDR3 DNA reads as TGCGCCAGCAGCTGGGATAGCGGGTCCAGCACAGATACGCAGTATTTT.